Reported below is one T cell receptor beta chain. The sample comes from a study of early stage breast cancer tumors. Repertoires were generated with immunoSEQ multiplex PCR, while TCRdb's copy carries only in-frame clones and drops some. The sample carries about 58,000 clones, over 65% recorded once. The source of this sequence is a person under 45 with breast cancer. Source material: blood.

The DNA of the CDR3 is TGTGCCAGCAGCGACGCCGGGACAGGGAGCTCCTACGAGCAGTACTTC. Residues: CASSDAGTGSSYEQYF. The V gene is TRBV7-9, the J gene TRBJ2-7; 9 bases line up with TRBD1. Losses at the gene ends were 5 bases for V and 0 bases for J; bases not matched to a gene: 8. This CDR3 region has 16 residues. Germline V gene data show CDR1 as SEHNR and CDR2 as FQNEAQ (reference sequence).